This T cell receptor beta chain was found in a study of T cell responses to AZD1222 COVID-19 vaccine. Broader study findings: Reports say nearly half of spike-specific TCRs go after unmutated variant regions. Across the whole spike, CD4 TCRs peaked at regions 160-218 and 743-854. Every sample of the repertoires postdated the peak T cell response. Clonal diversity was possibly underestimated, and the donors were mostly white British, with more females.

A word on this clone: The antigen is unknown.

Some clones are missing from TCRdb's copy, which holds only in-frame ones; the method was immunoSEQ multiplex PCR. The table includes around 100,000 clones, around 82% detected once. The ends lost 5 bases at V and 1 base at J; junction bases unmatched: 8. CDR1 is MNHEY and CDR2 is SMNVEV in the germline V gene (reference sequence). The CDR3 totals 16 residues. The sequences come from peripheral blood, collected on day 0 of AZD1222 vaccination. This TCR was recovered from an adult in good health. V and J are TRBV27 and TRBJ2-3; 8 bases fit TRBD1. CDR3 DNA sequence: TGTGCCAGCAGTAGATCCCGGGGACAGGGCACAGATACGCAGTATTTT. Translated, it gives CASSRSRGQGTDTQYF.